Listed here is a single T cell receptor beta chain. CDR3 length: 15 residues. Germline CDR1 reads SGHKS; CDR2 reads YYEKEE (reference sequence). V lost 4 bases and J 0 bases, leaving 13 bases between the germline ends. Using a J-beta primer mix together with a sample-barcoded 5' primer, a second PCR was run for roughly 7 to 12 cycles. TCRdb itself ran the 5' RACE reads through MiXCR, one entry per CDR3 protein. The sample contains about 810,000 distinct CDR3 sequences, under 40% of which appear only once. The source of the sample is a study of blood T cells in healthy people across ages. Material: blood. The rearrangement links TRBV5-5 to TRBJ1-2, with a weak D call TRBD1 (5 bases). This TCR was recovered from a man aged 18 to 35 in good health. The CDR3 nucleotides are TGTGCCAGCAGCCATCGGGACGGCGCTAACTATGGCTACACCTTC. Residues: CASSHRDGANYGYTF.